These 30 T cell receptor beta chains were sequenced from one sample in a study of blood T cell repertoires in COVID-19. Clones were read by immunoSEQ multiplex PCR, and TCRdb kept only the in-frame ones, dropping some. The sample contains about 57,000 clones, 70% to 85% of which appear only once. Sequenced input: peripheral blood. The receptors were sampled from a human donor in a cohort sampled during active COVID-19.

The count of this clone is one. V and J are TRBV20-1 and TRBJ2-1; D unclear. Germline CDR1 reads DFQATT; CDR2 reads SNEGSKA (reference sequence). The CDR3 extends over 11 amino acids. Trimming cost V 5 bases and J 3 bases, with 5 bases left between them. The CDR3 spells CSAPDYNEQFF. The CDR3 nucleotides read TGCAGTGCTCCAGACTACAATGAGCAGTTCTTC.

The CDR3 DNA is TGTGCCAGCAGTTTTGGGGCAGGTTCCACCTACGAGCAGTACTTC. As protein: CASSFGAGSTYEQYF. The chain combines TRBV28 with TRBJ2-7; weak D call: TRBD1 (5 bases). Trimming took 3 bases from V and 2 from J, leaving 14 bases between them. Germline assignment: CDR1 MDHEN and CDR2 SYDVKM. CDR3 size: 15 residues.

This rearrangement joins TRBV11-2 to TRBJ2-5, with D unclear. CDR3 size: 12 residues. V was pared by 5 bases and J by 1 base, with 5 bases between. CDR1 is SGHAT, CDR2 FQNNGV, per germline. The CDR3, as DNA: TGTGCCAGCAGCCCGAGCCAAGAGACCCAGTACTTC. Its translation: CASSPSQETQYF.

This clone is a singleton in its sample. The genes are TRBV2 and TRBJ2-3, with 7 bases that match TRBD1. J was trimmed by 5 bases and V by 6 bases; bases with no gene match: 11. The CDR3 length is 15 residues. Germline CDR1 is SNHLY and CDR2 is FYNNEI. CDR3 in amino acids: CASSPTGIEEDTQYF. In DNA form, the CDR3 reads TGTGCCAGCAGCCCGACAGGGATCGAGGAAGATACGCAGTATTTT. Combining the CDR3 with reference TRBV2 and TRBJ2-3 gives the whole variable domain EPEVTQTPSHQVTQMGQEVILRCVPISNHLYFYWYRQILGQKVEFLVSFYNNEISEKSEIFDDQFSVERPDGSNFTLKIRSTKLEDSAMYFCASSPTGIEEDTQYFGPGTRLTVL.

The V call is TRBV7-8, the J call TRBJ2-1; TRBD2 matches at 11 bases. CDR1 and CDR2 (germline): SGHVS, FQNEAQ. V was pared by 10 bases and J by 4 bases, with 6 bases of the junction left unmatched. CDR3 size: 14 residues. CDR3 in DNA: TGTGCCATTACTAGCGGGAGTTCGTACAATGAGCAGTTCTTC. As protein: CAITSGSSYNEQFF.

In its sample, this clone was seen a few times. V gene TRBV7-8 combines with J gene TRBJ1-2, with a weak D call TRBD1 (5 bases). This CDR3 contains 13 residues. The germline gives CDR1 SGHVS, CDR2 FQNEAQ. Trimming cost V 1 base and J 5 bases, with 8 bases left between them. The DNA of the CDR3 is TGTGCCAGCAGCTTAGGTTCAGGGTATGGCTACACCTTC. It is translated as CASSLGSGYGYTF.

The chain couples TRBV11-3 to TRBJ2-2; 7 nucleotides match TRBD2. The CDR3 consists of 16 residues. Germline CDR1 reads SGHNT; CDR2 reads YENEEA. V lost 2 bases and J lost 8; bases outside the gene matches: 11. The CDR3, as DNA: TGTGCCAGCAGCTTAAACCCCGCGGGAGCGCCAGGGGAGCTGTTTTTT. Residues: CASSLNPAGAPGELFF.

The chain recombines TRBV11-3 with TRBJ1-1; TRBD1 matches at 7 bases. This CDR3 comprises 16 residues. The ends lost 5 bases at V and 3 bases at J; junction bases unmatched: 12. Germline V gene sequence: CDR1 SGHNT, CDR2 YENEEA. The CDR3 spells CASSLADRDGDTEAFF. The CDR3 coding sequence is TGTGCCAGCAGCCTTGCCGACAGGGACGGCGACACTGAAGCTTTCTTT. The whole variable domain, filled in from reference TRBV11-3 and TRBJ1-1, reads EAGVVQSPRYKIIEKKQPVAFWCNPISGHNTLYWYLQNLGQGPELLIRYENEEAVDDSQLPKDRFSAERLKGVDSTLKIQPAELGDSAVYLCASSLADRDGDTEAFFGQGTRLTVV.

The rearrangement uses TRBV4-1 and TRBJ2-7, with D possibly TRBD2 on 6 matching bases. This CDR3 has 15 amino acids. The germline V gene encodes CDR1 MGHRA and CDR2 YSYEKL. Trimming removed 4 bases at V and 2 bases at J, with 15 bases between. This CDR3 is CASSPGTLMTYEQYF. The CDR3 DNA follows: TGCGCCAGCAGCCCCGGGACTTTAATGACCTACGAGCAGTACTTC.

The J gene is TRBJ1-2, the V gene TRBV6-6; D uncertain. The CDR3 length is 16 residues. Germline CDR1 is MNHNY and CDR2 is SVGAGI (reference sequence). V was clipped by 4 bases and J by 6 bases, with 21 bases between them. The CDR3 DNA follows: TGTGCCAGCAGTTTATCGGGAGGACTCTTGGGGAATGGCTACACCTTC. Its protein product is CASSLSGGLLGNGYTF.

The chain uses TRBV11-2 and TRBJ2-7, with a weak D call TRBD1 (6 bases). The V end lost 0 bases, the J end lost 4 bases, and 10 bases lay between the germline ends. In germline, CDR1 is SGHAT, CDR2 FQNNGV. This CDR3 is built from 14 residues. This CDR3 is CASSLDRGRYEQYF. The CDR3 nucleotides read TGTGCCAGCAGCTTAGACAGGGGAAGGTACGAGCAGTACTTC.

This chain's CDR3 is CASSPRRPDRGRGTEAFF. As DNA, the CDR3 is TGTGCCAGCAGCCCCCGTCGACCGGACAGGGGAAGGGGCACTGAAGCTTTCTTT. The V call is TRBV7-9, the J call TRBJ1-1, with 9 bases aligning to TRBD1. Per the germline V gene, CDR1 is SEHNR and CDR2 is FQNEAQ (reference sequence). After removal of 5 bases from V and 4 bases from J, the junction contained 17 bases not matched to a gene. The length of the CDR3 is 18 residues.

This chain connects TRBV7-6 to TRBJ2-7, with D tentatively TRBD2 (5 bases). CDR3 size: 16 residues. Germline V gives CDR1 SGHVS, CDR2 FNYEAQ. The ends were cut back, 2 bases at V and 4 bases at J, with 18 bases in the middle. The CDR3 DNA sequence: TGTGCCAGCAGCTTAAGAACTAGGTCTGACGGGTACGAGCAGTACTTC. It translates to CASSLRTRSDGYEQYF.

The chain recombines TRBV2 with TRBJ2-5; TRBD2 is a possible D gene (6 bases). Per germline, CDR1 SNHLY and CDR2 FYNNEI. The V gene lost 2 bases and the J gene lost 4 bases, with 14 bases spanning the gap. CDR3 length equals 15 residues. The CDR3 protein is CASSETGVYGETQYF. Here the CDR3 DNA reads TGTGCCAGCAGTGAAACGGGAGTGTATGGAGAGACCCAGTACTTC. The variable domain in full, completed from reference TRBV2 and TRBJ2-5, reads EPEVTQTPSHQVTQMGQEVILRCVPISNHLYFYWYRQILGQKVEFLVSFYNNEISEKSEIFDDQFSVERPDGSNFTLKIRSTKLEDSAMYFCASSETGVYGETQYFGPGTRLLVL.

This clone was counted at least ten times. The chain is built from TRBV7-9 and TRBJ1-1; 7 nucleotides line up with TRBD1. J lost 5 bases, V lost 6 bases, and 9 bases had no gene match. This CDR3 has 14 amino acids. Looked up from germline, CDR1 is SEHNR and CDR2 is FQNEAQ (reference sequence). The CDR3 region has the DNA TGTGCCAGCAGTGGGACAAGGGGGCGGACTGAAGCTTTCTTT. It yields the protein CASSGTRGRTEAFF.

This chain connects TRBV7-6 to TRBJ2-1, with TRBD1 as a possible D gene (7 bases). Trimming cost V 6 bases and J 10 bases, with 16 bases left between them. Germline V gives CDR1 SGHVS, CDR2 FNYEAQ. CDR3 length: 13 amino acids. DNA of the CDR3: TGTGCCAGCAGTCGGGGGACAGCCCTCGAGCAGTTCTTC. This translates into CASSRGTALEQFF.

V gene TRBV5-1 combines with J gene TRBJ2-3; perhaps TRBD1 as D (6 bases). Trimming took 2 bases from V and 1 from J, leaving 11 bases between them. Germline lookup yields CDR1 SGHRS and CDR2 YFSETQ. CDR3 length: 15 amino acids. CDR3 protein: CASSLQGSGTDTQYF. In nucleotides, the CDR3 is TGCGCCAGCAGCTTACAGGGTTCCGGCACAGATACGCAGTATTTT.

The CDR3 nucleotides read TGTGCCAGCAGCTTGGAGGAGGGCAATGAGCAGTTCTTC. This sequence encodes CASSLEEGNEQFF. The V gene is TRBV7-3, the J gene TRBJ2-1; D perhaps matches TRBD2 (6 bases). There are 13 residues in the CDR3. Trimming removed 3 bases from V and 6 bases from J, with 9 bases in between. The germline gives CDR1 SGHTA, CDR2 FQGTGA.

This clone was seen a few times. V gene TRBV4-3 combines with J gene TRBJ1-5; TRBD1 might be the D (6 bases). The CDR3 length is 17 residues. Looked up from germline, CDR1 is LGHNA and CDR2 is YSLEER. Between the trimmed V and J ends, which lost 1 base and 5 bases, there was a span of 18 bases. The CDR3: CASSQAFFSGGHQPQHF. In nucleotides, the CDR3 is TGCGCCAGCAGCCAAGCTTTCTTTAGTGGGGGCCATCAGCCCCAGCATTTT.

This clone appeared many times. The gene calls are TRBV5-4 and TRBJ2-7; weak D call: TRBD2 (7 bases). Germline CDR1 SGHNT, CDR2 YYREEE (reference sequence). The CDR3 totals 16 residues. V shed 4 bases and J shed 6 bases, with 23 bases lying between them. Here the CDR3 DNA reads TGTGCCAGCAGCCTCGGGGGGCTAGCGGCGGTCCCCGAGCAGTACTTC. Its translation: CASSLGGLAAVPEQYF.

This chain links TRBV9 with TRBJ2-7; 7 nucleotides line up with TRBD1. CDR3 length: 16 amino acids. V lost 0 bases, J lost 4 bases, and 10 bases stayed unmatched. Germline values: CDR1 SGDLS, CDR2 YYNGEE. CDR3 sequence (DNA): TGTGCCAGCAGCGTAGCTGGGACAGTTCCTTTATACGAGCAGTACTTC. Residues: CASSVAGTVPLYEQYF.

The chain recombines TRBV6-5 with TRBJ2-7; 10 bases fit TRBD1. The V and J ends lost 7 bases and 3 bases, in that order; junction bases with no gene match: 6. This CDR3 is 14 amino acids long. CDR1 and CDR2 from the germline V gene are MNHEY and SVGAGI. CDR3 sequence reads: CASTSTGGGYEQYF. DNA of the CDR3: TGTGCCAGCACCTCGACAGGGGGCGGCTACGAGCAGTACTTC.

CDR3 residues: CGAGHPSTDTQYF. The CDR3 DNA is TGTGGGGCGGGGCACCCAAGCACAGATACGCAGTATTTT. The chain joins TRBV30 to TRBJ2-3, with a tentative D call TRBD2 (6 bases). This CDR3 has 13 amino acids. Germline V gene data show CDR1 as GTSNPN and CDR2 as SVGIG (reference sequence). The full variable domain, with the rest looked up from reference TRBV30 and TRBJ2-3, is SQTIHQWPATLVQPVGSPLSLECTVEGTSNPNLYWYRQAAGRGLQLLFYSVGIGQISSEVPQNLSASRPQDRQFILSSKKLLLSDSGFYLCGAGHPSTDTQYFGPGTRLTVL.

The chain uses TRBV6-5 and TRBJ2-1; 7 bases are shared with TRBD2. CDR1 is MNHEY and CDR2 is SVGAGI in the germline V gene. V lost 6 bases, J lost 6 bases, and 11 bases stayed unmatched. There are 15 residues in the CDR3. The CDR3 nucleotides are TGTGCCAGCAGGAGGGGCGGGAGCGGGTTCAATGAGCAGTTCTTC. Amino acid sequence: CASRRGGSGFNEQFF.

The chain links TRBV19 to TRBJ2-1; TRBD2 matches 8 bases. CDR3 length: 14 residues. Germline V gene data show CDR1 as LNHDA and CDR2 as SQIVND (reference sequence). Unmatched junction bases numbered 5, after V lost 7 bases and J lost 3 bases. CDR3 sequence (DNA): TGTGCCAGTAATCTAGCGGGCCACTACAATGAGCAGTTCTTC. Translated, it gives CASNLAGHYNEQFF. Looking up the rest from reference TRBV19 and TRBJ2-1 gives the full variable domain: DGGITQSPKYLFRKEGQNVTLSCEQNLNHDAMYWYRQDPGQGLRLIYYSQIVNDFQKGDIAEGYSVSREKKESFPLTVTSAQKNPTAFYLCASNLAGHYNEQFFGPGTRLTVL.

This clone turned up a few times. The chain is built from TRBV28 and TRBJ2-7; perhaps TRBD1 as D (6 bases). The CDR3 totals 14 residues. The germline gives CDR1 MDHEN, CDR2 SYDVKM. V lost 6 bases and J 1 base, leaving 13 bases between the germline ends. For the CDR3, the DNA is TGTGCCAGCAGACACAGGGTTCGGTCCTACGAGCAGTACTTC. Translated: CASRHRVRSYEQYF.

The rearrangement links TRBV3-1 (or the pseudogene TRBV3-2) to TRBJ1-6, with a possible D match to TRBD1 (5 bases). The CDR3 sequence is 14 residues long. V was clipped by 1 base and J by 10 bases, with 11 bases between them. Per germline, CDR1 LGHDT and CDR2 YNNKEL (reference sequence). The CDR3 reads CASSQVSGKSPLHF. CDR3 nucleotide sequence: TGTGCCAGCAGCCAAGTGTCAGGGAAATCACCCCTCCACTTT.

The V and J genes are TRBV6-2 or TRBV6-3 and TRBJ1-1; a weak D match, TRBD1 (5 bases). Germline CDR1 and CDR2: MNHEY and SVGEGT. This CDR3 is 18 amino acids long. V lost 2 bases, J lost 0 bases, and 19 bases lay in between. The CDR3 bases are TGTGCCAGCAGTTACCCCCAGGGACGGGCGGGGATGAACACTGAAGCTTTCTTT. Its translation: CASSYPQGRAGMNTEAFF.

This chain uses TRBV6-1 with TRBJ1-2; D might be TRBD1 (5 bases). Trimming stripped 3 bases from V and 2 bases from J, with 7 bases between. The CDR3 covers 13 residues. Germline V gene data show CDR1 as MNHNS and CDR2 as SASEGT. DNA for the CDR3: TGTGCCAGCAGTGAGGCAGGGAACTATGGCTACACCTTC. This sequence encodes CASSEAGNYGYTF.

This chain connects TRBV28 to TRBJ2-7; weak D call: TRBD1 (6 bases). This CDR3 has 13 residues. CDR1 is MDHEN and CDR2 is SYDVKM in the germline V gene. Trimming shortened V by 5 bases and J by 2 bases, and 10 bases separated the two germline ends. The CDR3 nucleotides are TGTGCCAGCAGTGGGGGCTTGGCCTACGAGCAGTACTTC. Its translation is CASSGGLAYEQYF.